A single sample is the source of the 2 T cell receptor beta chains below, sequenced in a study of blood T cell repertoires in COVID-19. Here immunoSEQ multiplex PCR was the method, and the copy in TCRdb shows in-frame clones only, minus some. Seen here are roughly 60,000 clones, about nine tenths observed once, and the top ten hold approximately 10%. Sequenced sample: peripheral blood. These receptors were taken from an elderly woman with active COVID-19.

In its sample, this clone was seen once. The chain recombines TRBV28 with TRBJ2-3, with D unclear. The V gene's germline CDR1 is MDHEN and CDR2 SYDVKM. Trimming stripped 6 bases from V and 0 bases from J, with 10 bases between. The length of the CDR3 is 14 residues. The DNA for the CDR3 is TGTGCCAGCAGCTTCAGGTTTAGCACAGATACGCAGTATTTT. Protein sequence: CASSFRFSTDTQYF.

This chain joins TRBV3-1 (or the pseudogene TRBV3-2) and TRBJ2-5; TRBD2 matches 8 bases. Germline lookup yields CDR1 LGHDT and CDR2 YNNKEL (reference sequence). The CDR3 covers 13 residues. The trim removed 5 bases at V and 4 bases at J, leaving 3 bases unmatched. In DNA, the CDR3 is TGTGCCAGCAGCAAAGCGGGGGTAGAGACCCAGTACTTC. Translation gives CASSKAGVETQYF.